These 13 T cell receptor beta chains were sequenced from one sample in a study of T-cell reconstitution after alpha-beta-depleted transplantation in children. This sample's TCRbeta library carried unique molecular identifier barcodes. Each CDR3 protein is one row after TCRdb ran MiXCR on the PCR reads. This sample yields 170,000 or so distinct CDR3 sequences, of which roughly 6.8% are seen a single time; approximately 2.9% belongs to the top ten. The specimen was PBMCs from the stem cell graft donor, collected from the stem cell graft. The receptors originated from a human donor who donated a stem cell graft to a child with Wiskott-Aldrich syndrome.

This chain links TRBV5-1 with TRBJ1-1; D unclear. The CDR3 has 14 residues. Between the trimmed V and J ends, which lost 3 bases and 0 bases, there was a span of 9 bases. Germline V gives CDR1 SGHRS, CDR2 YFSETQ. In DNA form, the CDR3 reads TGCGCCAGCAGCTGGCATGGGATGAACACTGAAGCTTTCTTT. It specifies CASSWHGMNTEAFF.

This clonotype has a count of ten or more. The chain has TRBV29-1 and TRBJ2-6; D remains ambiguous. The length of the CDR3 is 13 residues. The germline gives CDR1 SQVTM, CDR2 ANQGSEA. Trimming removed 2 bases from V and 8 bases from J, with 10 bases in between. DNA for the CDR3: TGCAGCGTTGAAAGTCTTAAAACCAACGTCCTGACTTTC. It codes for CSVESLKTNVLTF.

The rearrangement joins TRBV14 to TRBJ2-7; 7 nucleotides align to TRBD2. This CDR3 has 13 residues. CDR1 and CDR2 from the germline V gene are SGHDN and FVKESK. V lost 4 bases to trimming and J lost 7 bases; unmatched junction nucleotides: 7. In nucleotides, the CDR3 is TGTGCCAGCAGCCCATCGACTAGCCGGGAGCAGTACTTC. It translates to CASSPSTSREQYF. Drawing the rest from reference TRBV14 and TRBJ2-7, the complete variable domain is EAGVTQFPSHSVIEKGQTVTLRCDPISGHDNLYWYRRVMGKEIKFLLHFVKESKQDESGMPNNRFLAERTGGTYSTLKVQPAELEDSGVYFCASSPSTSREQYFGPGTRLTVT.

The sample holds many counts of this clonotype. This chain joins TRBV5-6 and TRBJ2-5; 9 nucleotides line up with TRBD2. Germline lookup yields CDR1 SGHDT and CDR2 YYEEEE. J lost 2 bases, V lost 0 bases, and 8 bases had no gene match. This CDR3 has 17 amino acids. CDR3 protein: CASSLARQAGGQETQYF. CDR3 DNA sequence: TGTGCCAGCAGCTTGGCCCGTCAGGCGGGGGGGCAAGAGACCCAGTACTTC.

This clonotype was seen at least ten times. The DNA for the CDR3 is TGTGCCACCAGTGGCGGACAGGGGGTCTATGGCTACACCTTC. It translates to CATSGGQGVYGYTF. V gene TRBV24-1 combines with J gene TRBJ1-2; 10 bases map to TRBD1. The CDR3 consists of 14 residues. After removal of 5 bases from V and 4 bases from J, the junction contained 3 bases not matched to a gene. Looked up from germline, CDR1 is KGHDR and CDR2 is SFDVKD.

This clonotype appeared many times. The gene calls are TRBV10-3 and TRBJ2-3; D possibly corresponds to TRBD2 (5 bases). The germline CDR1 and CDR2 sequences are ENHRY and SYGVKD. Trimming cost V 9 bases and J 2 bases, with 9 bases left between them. The CDR3 has 12 residues. The DNA for the CDR3 is TGTGCCATATTGGACTTCACAGATACGCAGTATTTT. The encoded protein is CAILDFTDTQYF.

This rearrangement joins TRBV7-9 to TRBJ1-3, with 8 bases that match TRBD1. Germline V CDR1 and CDR2: SEHNR, FQNEAQ (reference sequence). The CDR3 covers 15 residues. The J segment lost 2 bases and the V segment lost 2 bases, leaving 2 bases of the junction unmatched. The CDR3 loop is CASSLLTGAGNTIYF. The DNA of the CDR3 is TGTGCCAGCAGCTTACTGACAGGGGCTGGAAACACCATATATTTT.

This clonotype appeared many times. The genes are TRBV28 and TRBJ1-1; D is possibly TRBD1 (5 bases). The CDR3 sequence is 16 residues long. V lost 2 bases and J lost 1, with 14 bases in between. CDR1 and CDR2 from the germline V gene are MDHEN and SYDVKM. CDR3 protein: CASSLLGGTWNTEAFF. Here the CDR3 DNA reads TGTGCCAGCAGTTTACTGGGGGGAACGTGGAACACTGAAGCTTTCTTT.

This clonotype has ten or more counts. The chain uses TRBV3-1 and TRBJ1-2; D unclear. Trimming left V 0 bases short and J 6 bases short, with 17 bases between. This CDR3 is built from 16 residues. Germline CDR1 and CDR2: LGHDT and YNNKEL (reference sequence). This CDR3 is CASSQDPGLTMDGYTF. The CDR3 nucleotides read TGTGCCAGCAGCCAAGACCCCGGCCTGACGATGGATGGCTACACCTTC.

Concerning this clonotype: The junction departs from the called germline gene at one end, perhaps through a read error. The rearrangement uses TRBV5-4 and TRBJ2-5, with a possible D match to TRBD2 (5 bases). The CDR3 has 13 residues. In germline, CDR1 is SGHNT, CDR2 YYREEE (reference sequence). The CDR3 region has the DNA TGTGCCATCAGCTCCGGGGTTCTGGAGACCCAGTACTTC. It translates to CAISSGVLETQYF.

In this sample, this clonotype turned up a few times. The V gene is TRBV3-1, the J gene TRBJ2-3; D unclear. The CDR3 runs 15 residues. Germline values: CDR1 LGHDT, CDR2 YNNKEL (reference sequence). The ends were cut back, 1 base at V and 2 bases at J, with 10 bases in the middle. For the CDR3, the DNA is TGTGCCAGCAGCCAAGGATTGTACTACACAGATACGCAGTATTTT. It is translated as CASSQGLYYTDTQYF.

This clonotype was seen at least ten times. The chain is built from TRBV20-1 and TRBJ2-2, with D perhaps given as TRBD1 or TRBD2 (5 bases each). Germline assignment: CDR1 DFQATT and CDR2 SNEGSKA (reference sequence). V dropped 0 bases and J dropped 0 bases, with 11 bases sitting between them. This CDR3 has 16 residues. The CDR3 loop reads CSARDLRDANTGELFF. The CDR3 coding sequence is TGCAGTGCTAGAGATTTACGGGACGCGAACACCGGGGAGCTGTTTTTT.

This clonotype came up many times. The genes are TRBV12-3 or TRBV12-4 and TRBJ2-7, with D possibly being TRBD1 (6 bases). V gave up 3 bases and J gave up 0 bases, with 12 bases separating them. The CDR3 sequence is 15 residues long. CDR3 sequence reads: CASSFKGESSYEQYF. The CDR3 DNA reads TGTGCCAGCAGTTTTAAGGGGGAGAGCTCCTACGAGCAGTACTTC.